Presented here are 14 T cell receptor beta chains from one specimen sequenced in a study of a mutant IDH1 vaccine in newly diagnosed glioma. Time point meaning: baseline, week 1 (first vaccination visit). Treatment meaning: pre-vaccination baseline after standard-of-care therapy. TCRdb keeps only in-frame clones here, not all; method: immunoSEQ multiplex PCR. The sample has just under 95,000 clones, 83% seen once. The sample here was PBMCs, taken from a glioma patient treated with radiotherapy, temozolomide or both. Every receptor here comes from a woman aged 50 to 60 with glioma.

The chain couples TRBV30 to TRBJ2-3; possibly TRBD1 for D (5 bases). The CDR3 extends over 15 amino acids. Germline V gives CDR1 GTSNPN, CDR2 SVGIG (reference sequence). The CDR3 DNA is TGTGGAACGGAAGGTGGAGTTGACAGTCCCAAGGGGCAGTATTTT. It yields the protein CGTEGGVDSPKGQYF.

The gene calls are TRBV14 and TRBJ1-2; no firm D call. The V and J ends lost 4 bases and 4 bases respectively, with 13 bases between them. The CDR3 consists of 14 residues. The V gene's germline CDR1 is SGHDN and CDR2 FVKESK. The CDR3 loop reads CASSPEVILYGYTF. CDR3 sequence (DNA): TGTGCCAGCAGCCCAGAGGTTATACTCTATGGCTACACCTTC.

The chain recombines TRBV7-9 with TRBJ1-1; weak D call: TRBD1 (5 bases). There are 15 residues in the CDR3. Per germline, CDR1 SEHNR and CDR2 FQNEAQ (reference sequence). V lost 5 bases and J lost 1, with 14 bases in between. The CDR3 region is CASSQRGAPNTEAFF. CDR3 nucleotides: TGTGCCAGCAGCCAGAGAGGGGCTCCGAACACTGAAGCTTTCTTT.

The chain carries TRBV18 and TRBJ1-5; D is perhaps TRBD1 (5 bases). Germline V gives CDR1 KGHSH, CDR2 LQKENI. This CDR3 spans 14 amino acids. The V end lost 5 bases, the J end lost 3 bases, and 11 bases lay between the germline ends. DNA for the CDR3: TGTGCCAGCTCAAAGGGGCAAGTCAATCAGCCCCAGCATTTT. Translating gives CASSKGQVNQPQHF.

There are a few counts of this clone. This rearrangement joins TRBV29-1 to TRBJ1-1; possibly TRBD1 for D (6 bases). Germline CDR1 SQVTM, CDR2 ANQGSEA. The CDR3 spans 12 residues. Trimming stripped 6 bases from V and 4 bases from J, with 12 bases between. The CDR3 sequence: CSVLQGSTEAFF. CDR3 DNA sequence: TGCAGCGTCCTACAGGGATCCACTGAAGCTTTCTTT.

The sample holds a few counts of this clone. The chain uses TRBV2 and TRBJ1-1; no definite D call. The V gene's germline CDR1 is SNHLY and CDR2 FYNNEI. There are 13 residues in the CDR3. Trimming cost V 8 bases and J 4 bases, with 14 bases left between them. CDR3 sequence reads: CASFRVVGTEAFF. The CDR3 DNA follows: TGTGCCAGCTTCCGGGTCGTGGGCACTGAAGCTTTCTTT.

Only a few counts were recorded for this clone. In the same sample, other DNA sequences code for this CDR3. In DNA form, the CDR3 reads TGTGCCAGTAGTATAGAGGGGAGCTCCTACAATGAGCAGTTCTTC. It specifies CASSIEGSSYNEQFF. The gene calls are TRBV19 and TRBJ2-1; D possibly corresponds to TRBD2 (5 bases). Germline V CDR1 and CDR2: LNHDA, SQIVND (reference sequence). The CDR3 covers 15 residues. The V gene lost 0 bases and the J gene lost 0 bases, with 6 bases spanning the gap.

Only one count was recorded for this clone. The chain recombines TRBV5-4 with TRBJ1-1; perhaps TRBD1 as D (5 bases). Between the trimmed V and J ends, which lost 10 bases and 2 bases, there was a span of 18 bases. The CDR3 spans 14 residues. Germline values: CDR1 SGHNT, CDR2 YYREEE (reference sequence). CDR3 residues: CAYRRGDSNTEAFF. Written as DNA, the CDR3 is TGTGCCTACCGGCGGGGGGACTCCAACACTGAAGCTTTCTTT.

This chain links TRBV19 with TRBJ1-5; TRBD1 matches 9 bases. The J segment lost 0 bases and the V segment lost 5 bases, leaving 11 bases of the junction unmatched. Germline CDR1 is LNHDA and CDR2 is SQIVND (reference sequence). This CDR3 region has 18 residues. The CDR3 DNA reads TGTGCCAGTAGTCCCGGGACAGGGAGGACCCTTAGCAATCAGCCCCAGCATTTT. Its protein is CASSPGTGRTLSNQPQHF.

The gene calls are TRBV4-1 and TRBJ2-7; D not resolved. V was cut by 1 base and J by 4 bases, with 8 bases left in between. The germline V gene encodes CDR1 MGHRA and CDR2 YSYEKL. The CDR3 contains 13 residues. The CDR3 reads CASSQGPLYEQYF. The CDR3 nucleotides are TGCGCCAGCAGCCAAGGTCCCCTTTACGAGCAGTACTTC.

The genes are TRBV7-9 and TRBJ1-2; TRBD1 aligns across 7 bases. This CDR3 is 14 amino acids long. Germline CDR1 SEHNR, CDR2 FQNEAQ (reference sequence). Trimming at V came to 5 bases and at J to 10 bases, leaving 13 bases not matched to a gene. The CDR3 DNA follows: TGTGCCAGCAGCGCCTCCGGGACAGAAAAAGTCTACACCTTC. Translated: CASSASGTEKVYTF.

The rearrangement links TRBV15 to TRBJ2-5; D may be TRBD1 (6 bases). The germline V and J ends were trimmed by 3 bases and 5 bases, with 13 bases remaining between them. The CDR3 consists of 14 residues. From germline, CDR1 is LNHNV and CDR2 YYDKDF (reference sequence). The CDR3 loop is CATSSRGGSETQYF. The CDR3 bases are TGTGCCACCAGCAGCCGAGGGGGTAGTGAGACCCAGTACTTC. The entire variable domain, with the rest obtained from reference TRBV15 and TRBJ2-5, is as follows: DAMVIQNPRYQVTQFGKPVTLSCSQTLNHNVMYWYQQKSSQAPKLLFHYYDKDFNNEADTPDNFQSRRPNTSFCFLDIRSPGLGDTAMYLCATSSRGGSETQYFGPGTRLLVL.

The chain joins TRBV6-1 to TRBJ1-5, with D uncertain. The V gene's germline CDR1 is MNHNS and CDR2 SASEGT. The CDR3 sequence is 11 residues long. Trimming shortened V by 2 bases and J by 15 bases, and 11 bases separated the two germline ends. CDR3 loop: CASSESAVGHF. As DNA, the CDR3 is TGTGCCAGCAGTGAATCGGCGGTCGGGCATTTT.

The chain recombines TRBV6-6 with TRBJ2-5, with D perhaps TRBD1 (5 bases). Germline CDR1 is MNHNY and CDR2 is SVGAGI (reference sequence). Trimming removed 1 base at V and 2 bases at J, with 8 bases between. This CDR3 spans 14 amino acids. The CDR3 DNA reads TGTGCCAGCAGTTACTGGGGCAGTCAAGAGACCCAGTACTTC. This sequence encodes CASSYWGSQETQYF.